The rows below give T cell receptor beta chains drawn from one sample of a study of PD-1 blockade in classical Hodgkin lymphoma. The table came from immunoSEQ multiplex PCR; TCRdb's copy has only in-frame clones and leaves some out. Of 20,000 or so clones in the sample, roughly nine tenths are singletons; the top ten hold about 0.24%. Input material: CD4+ T cells from blood. The receptors derive from a human donor with classical Hodgkin lymphoma. The CDR3 runs from the conserved cysteine through the conserved F or W. The D gene is left open where the match is weak. For some rows the clone size is stated as once, few or many, or as a class when expanded; others skip it.

V	J	size	D	CDR3
TRBV15	TRBJ2-1	-	-	CATSRAAFGGATYNEQFF
TRBV2	TRBJ2-7	-	-	CASSRTDYEQYF
TRBV25-1	TRBJ2-3	-	-	CASSSISDTQYF
TRBV5-4	TRBJ2-2	-	-	CASSRTVNTGELFF
TRBV7-2	TRBJ2-7	few	-	CASSLLYEQYF
TRBV7-8	TRBJ2-7	-	-	CASSLASGNEQYF
TRBV6-1	TRBJ1-5	few	TRBD1	CASSELLGQGNQPQHF
TRBV9	TRBJ2-2	-	-	CASSVDMNTGELFF
TRBV28	TRBJ1-2	-	-	CASSFLTDGYTF
TRBV10-3	TRBJ2-4	-	-	CAISDPGGSNIQYF
TRBV7-2	TRBJ2-2	-	-	CASSLVAGPIGELFF
TRBV5-6	TRBJ1-5	-	-	CASSLRDQPQHF
TRBV10-3	TRBJ2-1	-	-	CAISLDSIGYNEQFF
TRBV6-5	TRBJ2-2	once	-	CATFAGELFF
TRBV30	TRBJ1-6	-	-	CAWSSGYGSPLHF
TRBV19	TRBJ1-3	-	-	CASSKSGRNTIYF
TRBV7-6	TRBJ2-2	-	-	CASSLEGQLYTGELFF
TRBV19	TRBJ2-6	-	TRBD2	CASGGGPSGANVLTF
TRBV4-1	TRBJ2-1	-	-	CASSHDSRFRRGAAYNEQFF
TRBV6-6	TRBJ1-2	-	-	CASSSTDVTYGYTF
TRBV19	TRBJ1-5	few	-	CASSPGRNNQPQHF
TRBV11-3	TRBJ2-3	-	TRBD2	CASSLASGSSTDTQYF
TRBV6-1	TRBJ2-4	-	TRBD2	CASSEGGGNIQYF
TRBV4-3	TRBJ2-6	-	-	CASSQQRTSGANVLTF
TRBV30	TRBJ1-1	-	TRBD1	CAWRRDRKTEAFF
TRBV7-2	TRBJ2-4	-	-	CASSLEQGSKNIQYF
TRBV9	TRBJ2-1	-	TRBD2	CASSTAFSSGRWRNEQFF
TRBV9	TRBJ2-2	-	-	CASSVKVAGELFF
TRBV7-2	TRBJ1-4	-	TRBD1	CASSLGTVNEKLFF
TRBV14	TRBJ2-1	few	TRBD2	CASSPRLSGGKEQFF
TRBV7-8	TRBJ2-6	once	-	CASSSYGTGPNVLTF
TRBV5-1	TRBJ1-1	-	TRBD1	CASSLSGQAWTEAFF
TRBV2	TRBJ2-5	-	TRBD1	CASKAGQGQETQYF
TRBV7-2	TRBJ2-1	-	-	CASSLERASYNEQFF
TRBV4-2	TRBJ1-1	few	-	CASSQDRGLGGNTEAFF
TRBV10-3	TRBJ1-2	-	-	CAISGQPNYGYTF
TRBV27	TRBJ1-2	-	TRBD1	CASSSFTRGHGYTF
TRBV2	TRBJ1-2	few	TRBD1	CALGGQGGYGYTF
TRBV18	TRBJ2-3	-	TRBD2	CASSLKGLAGDTDTQYF
TRBV10-1	TRBJ2-1	few	TRBD2	CASSAPGLPNEQFF
TRBV7-2	TRBJ2-7	-	-	CASSFDSYEQYF